These 16 T cell receptor beta chains originate from one sample sequenced in a study of siplizumab effects on memory and regulatory T cells. The assay was immunoSEQ multiplex PCR, and TCRdb's table has in-frame clones only and misses some. The table includes roughly 6,100 clones, around 60% detected once. The sample was effector memory CD8+ T cells sorted from blood. Documented subset: unstimulated CD8+ effector memory T cells. Receptors originate from a human donor in good health.

The chain employs TRBV6-1 and TRBJ1-1; D possibly corresponds to TRBD1 (5 bases). The CDR3 totals 14 residues. V dropped 5 bases and J dropped 3 bases, with 13 bases sitting between them. Per the germline V gene, CDR1 is MNHNS and CDR2 is SASEGT. The CDR3 here is CASSYGADYTEAFF. The CDR3 DNA follows: TGTGCCAGCAGTTATGGGGCGGACTACACTGAAGCTTTCTTT.

In this sample, this clone is large. This sequence joins TRBV25-1 and TRBJ2-2; 8 nucleotides line up with TRBD1. The CDR3 spans 15 residues. V was clipped by 3 bases and J by 6 bases; unmatched bases: 6. Germline loops: CDR1 MGHDK, CDR2 SYGVNS. The CDR3 here is CASSEMTGEAGELFF. CDR3 in DNA: TGTGCCAGCAGTGAGATGACAGGGGAGGCCGGGGAGCTGTTTTTT.

The chain carries TRBV4-3 and TRBJ1-1; D call uncertain. V lost 0 bases to trimming and J lost 1 base, with 9 bases between them. This CDR3 comprises 15 residues. Per the germline V gene, CDR1 is LGHNA and CDR2 is YSLEER. The CDR3 sequence is CASSQEATQNTEAFF. The CDR3 DNA reads as TGCGCCAGCAGCCAAGAGGCGACACAGAACACTGAAGCTTTCTTT.

This clone is labeled as medium-sized. Written as DNA, the CDR3 is TGTGCCAGCAGTTCCTTTGGGGGGCAGGGAATGACTGAAGCTTTCTTT. Residues: CASSSFGGQGMTEAFF. The rearrangement uses TRBV11-2 and TRBJ1-1, with D perhaps matching TRBD1 (6 bases). This CDR3 has 16 residues. Per the germline V gene, CDR1 is SGHAT and CDR2 is FQNNGV. V lost 6 bases to trimming and J lost 5 bases, with 22 bases between them.

This clone has a handful of counts. The CDR3 reads CASSQQQGQVYGYTF. CDR3 nucleotides: TGCGCCAGCAGCCAACAGCAGGGACAGGTATATGGCTACACCTTC. The rearrangement links TRBV4-3 to TRBJ1-2, with TRBD1 matching over 8 bases. Germline-derived CDR1 and CDR2 are LGHNA and YSLEER. After removal of 2 bases from V and 5 bases from J, the junction contained 7 bases not matched to a gene. The CDR3 has 15 residues.

The chain uses TRBV11-3 and TRBJ1-1; 8 positions match TRBD1. The germline V gene has CDR1 SGHNT and CDR2 YENEEA. This CDR3 is 12 amino acids long. V was pared by 2 bases and J by 8 bases, with 1 base of the junction left unmatched. The CDR3 nucleotides read TGTGCCAGCAGCTTACCAGGGGGCGAAGCTTTCTTT. It yields the protein CASSLPGGEAFF.

V and J are TRBV15 and TRBJ2-5; D gene unclear. The V gene lost 0 bases and the J gene lost 5 bases, with 13 bases spanning the gap. In germline, CDR1 is LNHNV, CDR2 YYDKDF (reference sequence). There are 15 residues in the CDR3. The CDR3 DNA reads as TGTGCCACCAGCAGAGACTATATCCCTTTTGAGACCCAGTACTTC. This encodes CATSRDYIPFETQYF. The full variable domain, rest sourced from reference TRBV15 and TRBJ2-5, is DAMVIQNPRYQVTQFGKPVTLSCSQTLNHNVMYWYQQKSSQAPKLLFHYYDKDFNNEADTPDNFQSRRPNTSFCFLDIRSPGLGDTAMYLCATSRDYIPFETQYFGPGTRLLVL.

The CDR3 reads CASSSGRGGVDTQYF. The CDR3 DNA follows: TGTGCCAGCAGCTCCGGGCGGGGGGGCGTAGATACGCAGTATTTT. The chain uses TRBV11-2 and TRBJ2-3; 9 positions match TRBD2. CDR3 length: 15 residues. V lost 4 bases and J lost 5; bases outside the gene matches: 7. Germline V gene sequence: CDR1 SGHAT, CDR2 FQNNGV.

By its share, this clone is large. The genes are TRBV6-4 and TRBJ2-2, with 11 nucleotides matching TRBD2. J gave up 5 bases and V 7 bases, and 6 bases lay outside the gene matches. The CDR3 totals 15 residues. Per germline, CDR1 MRHNA and CDR2 SNTAGT. CDR3 region: CASKTSGGSTGELFF. DNA for the CDR3: TGTGCCAGCAAAACTAGCGGGGGTTCTACCGGGGAGCTGTTTTTT.

The V and J genes are TRBV9 and TRBJ2-1, with D perhaps being TRBD1 or TRBD2 (5 bases each). CDR1 and CDR2 from the germline V gene are SGDLS and YYNGEE. The CDR3 spans 14 residues. V lost 2 bases and J lost 8, with 14 bases in between. The CDR3 is CASSVISGSHEQFF. The CDR3 DNA sequence: TGTGCCAGCAGCGTGATCTCAGGGAGCCATGAGCAGTTCTTC.

The chain combines TRBV4-3 with TRBJ2-1; D gene ambiguous. In germline, CDR1 is LGHNA, CDR2 YSLEER. Trimming pared 1 base from V and 8 bases from J, leaving 6 bases between. This CDR3 is 12 amino acids long. The CDR3 DNA reads as TGCGCCAGCAGCCAAGGATTCCATGAGCAGTTCTTC. It encodes CASSQGFHEQFF.

The chain combines TRBV27 with TRBJ2-4; 9 positions match TRBD1. Trimming cost V 4 bases and J 3 bases; bases outside gene matches: 1. In germline, CDR1 is MNHEY, CDR2 SMNVEV (reference sequence). The CDR3 spans 14 residues. CDR3: CASSSTGGKNIQYF. CDR3 DNA: TGTGCCAGCAGTTCGACAGGGGGCAAAAACATTCAGTACTTC.

This sequence joins TRBV29-1 and TRBJ2-3; 12 bases are a match to TRBD1. CDR3 length equals 17 residues. V gave up 4 bases and J gave up 5 bases; unmatched junction bases: 13. CDR1 SQVTM and CDR2 ANQGSEA come from the germline V gene. CDR3 amino acids: CSVVVSGTGGAGDTQYF. In nucleotides, the CDR3 is TGCAGCGTTGTAGTCTCCGGGACAGGGGGCGCGGGAGATACGCAGTATTTT.

The V call is TRBV10-2, the J call TRBJ2-7, with 7 nucleotides matching TRBD1. V was clipped by 8 bases and J by 2 bases; unmatched bases: 9. The CDR3 totals 14 residues. Germline V CDR1 and CDR2: WSHSY, SAAADI. CDR3: CASREGADPYEQYF. CDR3 bases: TGCGCCAGCCGCGAGGGGGCAGACCCCTACGAGCAGTACTTC.

CDR3 in DNA: TGTGCCATCAGTGATGGGACTGGGGGACAAGAGACCCAGTACTTC. The encoded protein is CAISDGTGGQETQYF. V gene TRBV10-3 combines with J gene TRBJ2-5; tentatively, D is TRBD2 (6 bases). This CDR3 spans 15 amino acids. Trimming removed 3 bases from V and 2 bases from J, with 13 bases in between. Germline assignment: CDR1 ENHRY and CDR2 SYGVKD.

The gene calls are TRBV6-4 and TRBJ2-3, with D perhaps matching TRBD1 or TRBD2 (5 bases each). Germline CDR1 is MRHNA and CDR2 is SNTAGT. The CDR3 has 14 amino acids. Trimming pared 4 bases from V and 6 bases from J, leaving 14 bases between. In DNA form, the CDR3 reads TGTGCCAGCAGTGGTGGGGACGCGCCTGATACGCAGTATTTT. Residues: CASSGGDAPDTQYF.